What follows describes a single T cell receptor (beta chain). This entry belongs to a study of blood T cell repertoires in COVID-19. Study as a whole: From T cells, B-cell-depleted T cells, or PBMCs came the material, which was cDNA or gDNA.

This CDR3 is 14 amino acids long. Germline CDR1 WSHSY, CDR2 SAAADI. V lost 0 bases to trimming and J lost 0 bases, with 3 bases between them. Per the study methods: Amplified reference gene primers provided the basis for estimating nucleated cell counts. Measured with immunoSEQ multiplex PCR; TCRdb has only the in-frame clones, and not every one. V and J calls and clone size are given by that table; D and trimming were obtained from the DNA. The sample has about 45,000 clones, about nine tenths seen once. The chain has TRBV10-2 and TRBJ1-5, with D unclear. The source of this sequence is a human donor in a cohort sampled during active COVID-19. Sequencing was done on a sample of peripheral blood. The DNA for the CDR3 is TGCGCCAGCAGTGAGTCCCATAGCAATCAGCCCCAGCATTTT. Its translation: CASSESHSNQPQHF.